Shown below are 24 T cell receptor beta chains from a single sample sequenced in a study of cytomegalovirus exposure and HLA in healthy donors. Primers: 60 Vbeta forward and 13 Jbeta reverse. TCRdb keeps only in-frame clones here, not all; method: immunoSEQ multiplex PCR. Of about 160,000 clones in the sample, around 79% are singletons; the top ten hold 3.5%. The sequenced sample consisted of PBMCs. All receptors derive from a human donor in good health.

J is TRBJ1-5 and V is TRBV6-1; D is unclear. The length of the CDR3 is 13 residues. CDR1 is MNHNS, CDR2 SASEGT, per germline. Trimming pared 2 bases from V and 7 bases from J, leaving 9 bases between. This chain's CDR3 is CASSETGMQPQHF. The CDR3 nucleotides read TGTGCCAGCAGTGAAACGGGGATGCAGCCCCAGCATTTT.

CDR3 sequence (DNA): TGTGCCTGGAGCCCGGGGAAGGGTGGCTATAATTCACCCCTCCACTTT. This translates into CAWSPGKGGYNSPLHF. The genes are TRBV30 and TRBJ1-6; D is unresolved. V was shortened by 3 bases and J by 3 bases, with 15 bases between the two germline ends. The CDR3 consists of 16 residues. Germline-derived CDR1 and CDR2 are GTSNPN and SVGIG (reference sequence). Together with reference TRBV30 and TRBJ1-6, the CDR3 gives the full variable domain: SQTIHQWPATLVQPVGSPLSLECTVEGTSNPNLYWYRQAAGRGLQLLFYSVGIGQISSEVPQNLSASRPQDRQFILSSKKLLLSDSGFYLCAWSPGKGGYNSPLHFGNGTRLTVT.

This chain uses TRBV7-8 with TRBJ2-7, with 8 bases matching TRBD1. CDR3 length equals 14 residues. The V segment lost 5 bases and the J segment 7 bases; nucleotides outside the gene matches: 10. Germline V gene sequence: CDR1 SGHVS, CDR2 FQNEAQ. The DNA for the CDR3 is TGTGCCAGCAGCGCGAGACAGGGGATGGGGGAGCAGTACTTC. Translating gives CASSARQGMGEQYF.

This chain connects TRBV28 to TRBJ2-1; maybe TRBD2 (6 bases). CDR1 MDHEN and CDR2 SYDVKM come from the germline V gene. The V and J ends lost 8 bases and 5 bases respectively, with 19 bases between them. The CDR3 runs to 15 residues. The CDR3 loop is CASHKIAETNNEQFF. CDR3 nucleotides: TGTGCCAGCCATAAGATAGCGGAGACAAACAATGAGCAGTTCTTC.

This clone appeared a single time. The CDR3 nucleotides read TGTGCCAGCAGTGATCAGGGTCGAGACTCACCCCTCCACTTT. This encodes CASSDQGRDSPLHF. This rearrangement joins TRBV2 to TRBJ1-6; tentative D call: TRBD1 (5 bases). Germline CDR1 is SNHLY and CDR2 is FYNNEI. CDR3 size: 14 residues. Trimming removed 3 bases at V and 10 bases at J, with 13 bases between.

The chain uses TRBV2 and TRBJ1-5, with unresolved D. V shed 3 bases and J shed 0 bases, with 12 bases lying between them. This CDR3 has 16 residues. Germline V gene data show CDR1 as SNHLY and CDR2 as FYNNEI. CDR3 DNA: TGTGCCAGCAGTGAGGCGCGGAGTATTAGCAATCAGCCCCAGCATTTT. It codes for CASSEARSISNQPQHF.

This sequence joins TRBV6-5 and TRBJ2-5; 9 bases fit TRBD1. Unmatched junction bases numbered 2, after V lost 4 bases and J lost 5 bases. Germline values: CDR1 MNHEY, CDR2 SVGAGI. This CDR3 spans 13 amino acids. CDR3 DNA: TGTGCCAGCAGTTTGGACAGGGGTGAGACCCAGTACTTC. This sequence encodes CASSLDRGETQYF.

This clone was seen more than once but under ten times. The V call is TRBV2, the J call TRBJ1-2, with a weak D call TRBD1 (6 bases). CDR3 length: 15 amino acids. V lost 6 bases and J 3 bases, leaving 17 bases between the germline ends. In germline, CDR1 is SNHLY, CDR2 FYNNEI. The CDR3 coding sequence is TGTGCCAGCAGGGGGCGGACAGAGAAACACTATGGCTACACCTTC. Translated, it gives CASRGRTEKHYGYTF. Full variable domain (missing parts from reference TRBV2 and TRBJ1-2): EPEVTQTPSHQVTQMGQEVILRCVPISNHLYFYWYRQILGQKVEFLVSFYNNEISEKSEIFDDQFSVERPDGSNFTLKIRSTKLEDSAMYFCASRGRTEKHYGYTFGSGTRLTVV.

This clone occurred once. CDR3 in amino acids: CASSSGGGHEQYF. The CDR3 nucleotides read TGTGCCAGCAGTTCCGGGGGGGGCCACGAGCAGTACTTC. The chain combines TRBV28 with TRBJ2-7; 8 nucleotides line up with TRBD2. Germline V gene data show CDR1 as MDHEN and CDR2 as SYDVKM. V was pared by 4 bases and J by 5 bases, with 4 bases of the junction left unmatched. The CDR3 loop spans 13 amino acids.

The chain is built from TRBV19 and TRBJ2-2; 9 nucleotides agree with TRBD1. Trimming removed 5 bases from V and 3 bases from J; junction bases left unmatched: 7. CDR3 length equals 16 residues. Per the germline V gene, CDR1 is LNHDA and CDR2 is SQIVND (reference sequence). The chain's CDR3 is CASSFLTGGDTGELFF. For the CDR3, the DNA is TGTGCCAGTAGTTTCCTGACAGGGGGGGACACCGGGGAGCTGTTTTTT.

The V gene is TRBV7-6, the J gene TRBJ2-2, with 7 bases fitting TRBD2. Germline V gene lookup returns CDR1 SGHVS and CDR2 FNYEAQ. The CDR3 length is 14 residues. The ends lost 3 bases at V and 7 bases at J; junction bases unmatched: 5. For the CDR3, the DNA is TGTGCCAGCAGCTTTGCGAGCGGGGTCGGGGAGCTGTTTTTT. This codes for CASSFASGVGELFF.

The genes are TRBV11-2 and TRBJ1-1, with a weak D call TRBD1 (5 bases). The CDR3 totals 16 residues. Looked up from germline, CDR1 is SGHAT and CDR2 is FQNNGV. V shed 1 base and J shed 3 bases, with 15 bases lying between them. CDR3 loop: CASSLVPPGRDTEAFF. The CDR3 DNA sequence: TGTGCCAGCAGCTTAGTCCCCCCGGGCAGGGACACTGAAGCTTTCTTT.

V gene TRBV4-1 combines with J gene TRBJ2-4; TRBD1 matches 7 bases. The CDR3 spans 18 residues. CDR1 is MGHRA and CDR2 is YSYEKL in the germline V gene. The junction had 11 bases not matched to a gene; V was cut back by 3 bases and J by 0 bases. This chain's CDR3 is CASSQGPQGPIAKNIQYF. CDR3 nucleotide sequence: TGCGCCAGCAGCCAGGGTCCACAGGGGCCTATAGCCAAAAACATTCAGTACTTC.

The V gene is TRBV6-1, the J gene TRBJ1-2; the match to TRBD1 covers 8 bases. Germline CDR1 and CDR2: MNHNS and SASEGT. The CDR3 consists of 14 residues. With 6 bases clipped from V and 1 base from J, the junction kept 4 bases outside the gene matches. The CDR3: CASRADRVNYGYTF. DNA for the CDR3: TGTGCCAGCAGGGCGGACAGGGTTAACTATGGCTACACCTTC.

The chain employs TRBV15 and TRBJ1-2; tentatively, D is TRBD1 (5 bases). Germline loops: CDR1 LNHNV, CDR2 YYDKDF (reference sequence). Trimming took 0 bases from V and 5 from J, leaving 16 bases between them. The CDR3 sequence is 16 residues long. The CDR3 nucleotides read TGTGCCACCAGCAGAGATCTTGACAGCCTGCTATATGGCTACACCTTC. This sequence encodes CATSRDLDSLLYGYTF.

The J gene is TRBJ2-6, the V gene TRBV28; 7 bases fit TRBD1. V lost 6 bases to trimming and J lost 1 base; unmatched junction nucleotides: 6. CDR1 MDHEN and CDR2 SYDVKM come from the germline V gene. The CDR3 sequence is 16 residues long. The CDR3 here is CASRGQVHSGANVLTF. The CDR3 coding sequence is TGTGCCAGCAGAGGACAGGTTCATTCTGGGGCCAACGTCCTGACTTTC.

The chain joins TRBV12-1 to TRBJ2-2; the tabulated D call, TRBD2, remains unverified against the DNA. TRBV12-1 is assigned pseudogene status. The CDR3 sequence is 18 residues long. The CDR3 is CASSFGLTSGGAAGELFF. CDR3 sequence (DNA): TGTGCCAGCAGCTTTGGGTTGACTAGCGGGGGGGCGGCCGGGGAGCTGTTTTTT.

The V and J genes are TRBV12-5 and TRBJ2-1, with TRBD2 as a possible D gene (5 bases). Looked up from germline, CDR1 is LGHNT and CDR2 is FRNRAP. V was cut by 5 bases and J by 10 bases, with 12 bases left in between. The CDR3 runs to 12 residues. The CDR3 reads CASGPSLREQFF. The CDR3 region has the DNA TGTGCTAGTGGTCCTAGCCTCCGGGAGCAGTTCTTC.

V usage is TRBV6-1 and J usage is TRBJ2-1; D is uncertain. The CDR3 is made up of 14 amino acids. Germline-derived CDR1 and CDR2 are MNHNS and SASEGT. V lost 0 bases to trimming and J lost 6 bases, with 9 bases between them. The CDR3 loop is CASSEAFFINEQFF. The DNA of the CDR3 is TGTGCCAGCAGTGAAGCGTTTTTTATCAATGAGCAGTTCTTC.

This chain joins TRBV25-1 and TRBJ2-1; 7 bases line up with TRBD2. There are 16 residues in the CDR3. Germline V CDR1 and CDR2: MGHDK, SYGVNS. The junction had 9 bases not matched to a gene; V was cut back by 3 bases and J by 4 bases. CDR3 DNA: TGTGCCAGCAGTGATCGAATGGCGGGAGCTTACAATGAGCAGTTCTTC. Translated: CASSDRMAGAYNEQFF.

This chain uses TRBV9 with TRBJ2-2; 8 bases line up with TRBD2. The CDR3 is 13 amino acids. Trimming took 6 bases from V and 6 from J; bases not matched to a gene: 4. Germline V gene sequence: CDR1 SGDLS, CDR2 YYNGEE. CDR3 residues: CASNKGLAGELFF. The CDR3 DNA reads as TGTGCCAGCAACAAGGGACTAGCCGGGGAGCTGTTTTTT. Full variable domain (rest looked up from reference TRBV9 and TRBJ2-2): DSGVTQTPKHLITATGQRVTLRCSPRSGDLSVYWYQQSLDQGLQFLIQYYNGEERAKGNILERFSAQQFPDLHSELNLSSLELGDSALYFCASNKGLAGELFFGEGSRLTVL.

The chain employs TRBV5-1 and TRBJ2-1, with 10 bases matching TRBD2. Germline loops: CDR1 SGHRS, CDR2 YFSETQ. The V gene end was trimmed by 3 bases and the J gene end by 0 bases; junction bases not matched to a gene: 3. There are 16 residues in the CDR3. CDR3 sequence (DNA): TGCGCCAGCAGCTCCTCTAGCGGGAGCTCCTACAATGAGCAGTTCTTC. It codes for CASSSSSGSSYNEQFF.

This chain connects TRBV5-6 to TRBJ1-2; D not resolved. CDR3 length: 16 residues. V gave up 3 bases and J gave up 0 bases, with 15 bases separating them. Germline CDR1 is SGHDT and CDR2 is YYEEEE. CDR3 residues: CASSSTPGRANYGYTF. CDR3 in DNA: TGTGCCAGCAGCTCGACCCCAGGCCGCGCTAACTATGGCTACACCTTC.

This clone showed up just a few times. This sequence joins TRBV19 and TRBJ1-1; D is possibly TRBD1 (5 bases). Looked up from germline, CDR1 is LNHDA and CDR2 is SQIVND (reference sequence). V dropped 7 bases and J dropped 1 base, with 19 bases sitting between them. This CDR3 comprises 16 residues. The CDR3 DNA follows: TGTGCCAGTATCTACACCCCCGGACACCAGAACACTGAAGCTTTCTTT. Translating it yields CASIYTPGHQNTEAFF.